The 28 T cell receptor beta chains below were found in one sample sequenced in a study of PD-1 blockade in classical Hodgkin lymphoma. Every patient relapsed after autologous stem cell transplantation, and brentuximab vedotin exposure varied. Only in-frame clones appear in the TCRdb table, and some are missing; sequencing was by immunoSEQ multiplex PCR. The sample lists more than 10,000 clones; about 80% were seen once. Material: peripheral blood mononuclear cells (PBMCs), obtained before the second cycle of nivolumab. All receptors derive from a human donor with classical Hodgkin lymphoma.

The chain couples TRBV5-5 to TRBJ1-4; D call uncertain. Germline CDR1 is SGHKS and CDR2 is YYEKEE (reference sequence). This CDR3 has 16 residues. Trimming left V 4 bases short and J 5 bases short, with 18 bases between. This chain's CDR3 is CASSRQPPILNEKLFF. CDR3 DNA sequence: TGTGCCAGCAGCAGACAACCCCCTATCCTAAATGAAAAACTGTTTTTT.

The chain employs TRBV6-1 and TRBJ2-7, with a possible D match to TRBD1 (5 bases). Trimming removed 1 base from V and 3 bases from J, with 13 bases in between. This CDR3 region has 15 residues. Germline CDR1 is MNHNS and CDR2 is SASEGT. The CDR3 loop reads CASSEGNSRGYEQYF. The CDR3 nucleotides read TGTGCCAGCAGTGAAGGTAATAGTAGGGGCTACGAGCAGTACTTC.

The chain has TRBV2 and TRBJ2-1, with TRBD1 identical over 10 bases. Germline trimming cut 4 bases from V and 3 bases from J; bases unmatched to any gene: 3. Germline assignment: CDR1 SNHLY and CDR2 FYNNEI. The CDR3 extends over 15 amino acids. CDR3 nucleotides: TGTGCCAGCAGTGGACAGGGGGCGGGCTACAATGAGCAGTTCTTC. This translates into CASSGQGAGYNEQFF.

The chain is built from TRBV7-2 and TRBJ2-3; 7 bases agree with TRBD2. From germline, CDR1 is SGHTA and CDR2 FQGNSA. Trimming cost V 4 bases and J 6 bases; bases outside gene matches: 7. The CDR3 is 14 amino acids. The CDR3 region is CASSSPRLADTQYF. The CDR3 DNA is TGTGCCAGCAGCTCTCCGCGACTAGCTGATACGCAGTATTTT.

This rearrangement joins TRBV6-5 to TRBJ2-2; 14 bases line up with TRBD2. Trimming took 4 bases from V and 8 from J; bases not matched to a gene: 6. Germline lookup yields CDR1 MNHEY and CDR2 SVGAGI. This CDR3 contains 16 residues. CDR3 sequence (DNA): TGTGCCAGCAGTTTGGGACTAGCGGGAGTCTCTGGGGAGCTGTTTTTT. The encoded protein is CASSLGLAGVSGELFF.

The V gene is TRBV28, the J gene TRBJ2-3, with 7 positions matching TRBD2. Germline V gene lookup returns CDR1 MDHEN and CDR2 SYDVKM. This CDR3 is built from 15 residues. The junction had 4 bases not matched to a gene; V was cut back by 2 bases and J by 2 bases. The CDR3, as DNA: TGTGCCAGCAGTTTAGGGGGAGGGGCCACAGATACGCAGTATTTT. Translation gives CASSLGGGATDTQYF.

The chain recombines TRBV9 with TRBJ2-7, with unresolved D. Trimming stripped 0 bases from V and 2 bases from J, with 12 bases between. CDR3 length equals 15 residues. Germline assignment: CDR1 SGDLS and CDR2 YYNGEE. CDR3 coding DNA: TGTGCCAGCAGCGTAGACGACCGACCGGCCTACGAGCAGTACTTC. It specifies CASSVDDRPAYEQYF. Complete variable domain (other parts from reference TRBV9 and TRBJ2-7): DSGVTQTPKHLITATGQRVTLRCSPRSGDLSVYWYQQSLDQGLQFLIQYYNGEERAKGNILERFSAQQFPDLHSELNLSSLELGDSALYFCASSVDDRPAYEQYFGPGTRLTVT.

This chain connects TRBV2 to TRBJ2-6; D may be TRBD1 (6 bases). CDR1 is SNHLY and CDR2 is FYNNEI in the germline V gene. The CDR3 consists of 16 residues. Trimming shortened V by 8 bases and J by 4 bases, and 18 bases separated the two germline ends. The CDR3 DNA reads TGTGCCAGCGGACAGTCTCCTATCACGGGGGCCAACGTCCTGACTTTC. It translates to CASGQSPITGANVLTF.

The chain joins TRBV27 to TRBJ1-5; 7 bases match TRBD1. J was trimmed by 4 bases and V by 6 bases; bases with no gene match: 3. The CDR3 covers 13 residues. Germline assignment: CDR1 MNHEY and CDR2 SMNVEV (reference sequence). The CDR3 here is CASRDRMNQPQHF. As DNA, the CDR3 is TGTGCCAGCAGGGACAGGATGAATCAGCCCCAGCATTTT.

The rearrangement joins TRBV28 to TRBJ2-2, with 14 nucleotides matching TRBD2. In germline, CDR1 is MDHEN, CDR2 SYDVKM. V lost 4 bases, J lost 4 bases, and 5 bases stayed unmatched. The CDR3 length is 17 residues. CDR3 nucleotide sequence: TGTGCCAGCAGTTCGACTAGCGGGAGGGCGAGCACCGGGGAGCTGTTTTTT. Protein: CASSSTSGRASTGELFF.

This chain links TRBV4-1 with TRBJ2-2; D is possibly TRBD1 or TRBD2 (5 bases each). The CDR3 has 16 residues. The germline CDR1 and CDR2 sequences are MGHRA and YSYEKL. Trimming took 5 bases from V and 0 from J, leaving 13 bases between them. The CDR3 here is CASSAPGRTNTGELFF. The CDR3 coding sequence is TGCGCCAGCAGCGCACCGGGACGTACGAACACCGGGGAGCTGTTTTTT.

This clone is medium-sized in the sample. In DNA, the CDR3 is TGTGCCAGCAGTTTTATTGAGGACAATCAGCCCCAGCATTTT. As protein: CASSFIEDNQPQHF. The chain carries TRBV28 and TRBJ1-5; D ambiguous. CDR3 length equals 14 residues. Trimming pared 3 bases from V and 3 bases from J, leaving 9 bases between. Germline lookup yields CDR1 MDHEN and CDR2 SYDVKM.

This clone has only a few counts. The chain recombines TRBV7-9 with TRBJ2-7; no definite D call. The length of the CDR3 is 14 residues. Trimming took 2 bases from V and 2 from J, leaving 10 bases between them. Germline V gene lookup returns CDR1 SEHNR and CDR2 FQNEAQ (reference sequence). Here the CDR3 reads CASSLRAATYEQYF. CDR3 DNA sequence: TGTGCCAGCAGCTTAAGGGCAGCGACCTACGAGCAGTACTTC.

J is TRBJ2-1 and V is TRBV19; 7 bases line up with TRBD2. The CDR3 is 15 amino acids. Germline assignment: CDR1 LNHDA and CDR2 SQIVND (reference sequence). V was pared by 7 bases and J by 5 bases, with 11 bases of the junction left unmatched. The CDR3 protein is CASKDAGRAHNEQFF. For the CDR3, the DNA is TGTGCCAGTAAGGACGCGGGGAGGGCCCACAATGAGCAGTTCTTC.

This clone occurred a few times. CDR3 in DNA: TGTGCCAGCAGTCCGTCTAGCGGAGTTAATGAGCAGTTCTTC. It translates to CASSPSSGVNEQFF. The rearrangement uses TRBV28 and TRBJ2-1, with 7 bases fitting TRBD2. The CDR3 totals 14 residues. Germline V CDR1 and CDR2: MDHEN, SYDVKM. With 5 bases clipped from V and 7 bases from J, the junction kept 8 bases outside the gene matches.

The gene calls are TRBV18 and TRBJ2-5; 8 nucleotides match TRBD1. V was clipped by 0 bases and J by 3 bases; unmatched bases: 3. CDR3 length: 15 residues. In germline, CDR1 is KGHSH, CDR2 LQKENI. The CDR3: CASSPPQGAKETQYF. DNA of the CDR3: TGTGCCAGCTCACCACCCCAGGGGGCTAAAGAGACCCAGTACTTC.

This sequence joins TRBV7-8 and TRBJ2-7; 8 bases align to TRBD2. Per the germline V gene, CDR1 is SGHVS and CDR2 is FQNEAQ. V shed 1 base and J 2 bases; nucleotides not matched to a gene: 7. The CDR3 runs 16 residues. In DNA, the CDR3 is TGTGCCAGCAGCTTAGAAATCGACGGGGGGGCCTACGAGCAGTACTTC. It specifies CASSLEIDGGAYEQYF.

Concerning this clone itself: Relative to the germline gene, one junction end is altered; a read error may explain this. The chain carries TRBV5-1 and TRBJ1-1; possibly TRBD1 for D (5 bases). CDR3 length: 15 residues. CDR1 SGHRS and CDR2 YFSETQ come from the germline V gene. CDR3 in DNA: TGCGCCAGCAGCGAGGGACTGTGGATGAATACTGAAGCTTTCTTT. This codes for CASSEGLWMNTEAFF.

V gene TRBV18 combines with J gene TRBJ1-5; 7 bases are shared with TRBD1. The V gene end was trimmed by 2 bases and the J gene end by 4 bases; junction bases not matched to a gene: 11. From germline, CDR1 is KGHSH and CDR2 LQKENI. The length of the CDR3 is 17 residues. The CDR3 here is CASSPKRGQDPNQPQHF. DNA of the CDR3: TGTGCCAGCTCACCAAAAAGGGGGCAGGATCCGAATCAGCCCCAGCATTTT.

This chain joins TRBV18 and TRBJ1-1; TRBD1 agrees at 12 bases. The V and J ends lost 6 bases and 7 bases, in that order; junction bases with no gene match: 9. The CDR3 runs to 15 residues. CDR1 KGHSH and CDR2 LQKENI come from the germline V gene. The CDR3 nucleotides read TGTGCCAGCTCCCAGGGACAGGGGGCGCTTATTGAAGCTTTCTTT. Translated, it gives CASSQGQGALIEAFF.

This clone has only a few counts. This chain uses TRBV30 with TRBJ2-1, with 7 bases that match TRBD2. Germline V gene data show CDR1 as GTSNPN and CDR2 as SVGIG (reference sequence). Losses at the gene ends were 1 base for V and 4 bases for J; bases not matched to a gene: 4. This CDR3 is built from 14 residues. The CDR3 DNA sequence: TGTGCCTGGAGTGGGGAGCGGGGATACAATGAGCAGTTCTTC. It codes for CAWSGERGYNEQFF. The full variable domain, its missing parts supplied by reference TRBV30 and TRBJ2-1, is SQTIHQWPATLVQPVGSPLSLECTVEGTSNPNLYWYRQAAGRGLQLLFYSVGIGQISSEVPQNLSASRPQDRQFILSSKKLLLSDSGFYLCAWSGERGYNEQFFGPGTRLTVL.

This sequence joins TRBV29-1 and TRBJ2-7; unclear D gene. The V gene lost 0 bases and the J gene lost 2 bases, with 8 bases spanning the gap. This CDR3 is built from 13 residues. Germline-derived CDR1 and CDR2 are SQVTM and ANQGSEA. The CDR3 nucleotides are TGCAGCGTTGAAGAAACGGTGACCTACGAGCAGTACTTC. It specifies CSVEETVTYEQYF.

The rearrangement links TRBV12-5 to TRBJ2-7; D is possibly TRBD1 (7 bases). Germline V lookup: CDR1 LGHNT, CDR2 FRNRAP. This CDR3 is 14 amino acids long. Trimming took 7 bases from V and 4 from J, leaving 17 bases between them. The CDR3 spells CASEPEGASYEQYF. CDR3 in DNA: TGTGCTAGTGAACCGGAGGGGGCCTCGTACGAGCAGTACTTC.

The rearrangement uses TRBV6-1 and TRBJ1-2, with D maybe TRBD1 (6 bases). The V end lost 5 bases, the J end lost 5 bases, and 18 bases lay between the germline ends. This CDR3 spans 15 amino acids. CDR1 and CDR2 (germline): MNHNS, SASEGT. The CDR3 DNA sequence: TGTGCCAGCAGTCCACCAGGGGTTGGGCGGTATGGCTACACCTTC. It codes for CASSPPGVGRYGYTF.

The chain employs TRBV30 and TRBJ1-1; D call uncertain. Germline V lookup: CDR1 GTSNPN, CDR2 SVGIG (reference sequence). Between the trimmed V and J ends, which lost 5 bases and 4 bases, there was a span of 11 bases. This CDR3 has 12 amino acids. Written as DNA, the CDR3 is TGTGCCTGGGAGTTGAAGCGCACTGAAGCTTTCTTT. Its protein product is CAWELKRTEAFF.

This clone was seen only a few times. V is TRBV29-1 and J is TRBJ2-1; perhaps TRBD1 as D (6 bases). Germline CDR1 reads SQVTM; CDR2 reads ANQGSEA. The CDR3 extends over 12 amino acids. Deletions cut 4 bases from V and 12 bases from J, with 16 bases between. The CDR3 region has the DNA TGCAGCGTTGCCAGAGTATCACAGGGGCAGTTCTTC. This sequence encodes CSVARVSQGQFF.

CDR3 nucleotide sequence: TGTGCCACCAGCAGAGTTAACAGCGGGAGGGCCACAGATACGCAGTATTTT. It codes for CATSRVNSGRATDTQYF. The rearrangement uses TRBV15 and TRBJ2-3, with 10 bases matching TRBD2. This CDR3 region has 17 residues. Germline lookup yields CDR1 LNHNV and CDR2 YYDKDF (reference sequence). Germline trimming cut 1 base from V and 2 bases from J; bases unmatched to any gene: 6.

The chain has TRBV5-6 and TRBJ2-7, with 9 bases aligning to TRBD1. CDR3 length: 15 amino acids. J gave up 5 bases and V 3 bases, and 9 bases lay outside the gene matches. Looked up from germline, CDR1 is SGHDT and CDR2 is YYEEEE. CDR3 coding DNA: TGTGCCAGCAGCTATCCGGGACAGGGTGTCGACGAGCAGTACTTC. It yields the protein CASSYPGQGVDEQYF.